This T cell receptor beta chain was retrieved from a study of response to subunit inactivated influenza vaccine. Trimming at V came to 4 bases and at J to 1 base, leaving 12 bases not matched to a gene. This CDR3 is built from 18 residues. From germline, CDR1 is SGHTS and CDR2 YDEGEE. This clonotype turned up a few times. TCRdb analysed the RT-PCR reads with MiXCR anew, one entry per CDR3 protein. The sample comprises more than 450,000 distinct CDR3 sequences, around 11% of which are singletons, and approximately 11% rests with the top ten. These sequences were also reported in another study, on T cells expressing NK-cell markers. This second study says: Production of TCR beta cDNA relied on 5'RACE template switching with UMIs. Sorted CD3+CD56+NKG2C+, CD3+CD56+NKG2C- and CD3+CD56-NKG2C+ T cells provided the TCR beta repertoires. In several experiments, an anti-gamma-delta TCR antibody restricted sorting to alpha-beta TCR T cells. Expanded clones of NKG2C+ T cells had an unclear HCMV specificity.

The receptor comes from a man in his forties or fifties who received an inactivated influenza vaccine. The sequences come from PBMCs from blood, collected on the day of vaccination. This chain joins TRBV5-8 and TRBJ2-2; 8 positions agree with TRBD1. CDR3 loop: CASSPRQGANKNTGELFF. The CDR3 nucleotides read TGTGCCAGCAGCCCGCGGCAGGGGGCCAACAAGAACACCGGGGAGCTGTTTTTT.